This entry features one T cell receptor (beta chain) sequence. The data belong to a study of T-cell reconstitution after alpha-beta-depleted transplantation in children. Construction of the TCRbeta library involved unique molecular identifiers. Via MiXCR, TCRdb re-called the PCR reads, giving one row per CDR3 protein. The sample shows some 340,000 distinct CDR3 sequences, 10% of them seen only once. The source of this sequence is a human donor who donated a stem cell graft to a child with acute lymphoblastic leukemia. Sequenced here: PBMCs from the stem cell graft donor, sampled from the stem cell graft.

CDR3 sequence: CSVAWLNTEAFF. The CDR3 nucleotides are TGCAGCGTGGCGTGGTTGAACACTGAAGCTTTCTTT. The gene calls are TRBV29-1 and TRBJ1-1; D remains unclear. The CDR3 runs 12 residues. Trimming left V 6 bases short and J 0 bases short, with 8 bases between. Germline CDR1 reads SQVTM; CDR2 reads ANQGSEA.